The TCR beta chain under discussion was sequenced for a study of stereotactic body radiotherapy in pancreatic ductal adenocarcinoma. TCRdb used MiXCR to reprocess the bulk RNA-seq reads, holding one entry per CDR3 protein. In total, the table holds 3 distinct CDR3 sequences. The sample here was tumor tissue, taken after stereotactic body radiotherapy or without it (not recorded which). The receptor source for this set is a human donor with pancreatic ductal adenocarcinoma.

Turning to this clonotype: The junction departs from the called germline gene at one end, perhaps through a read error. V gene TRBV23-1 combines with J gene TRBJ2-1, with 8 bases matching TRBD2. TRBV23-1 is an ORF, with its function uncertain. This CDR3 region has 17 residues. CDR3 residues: CASSQEPGLAAPDEQFF. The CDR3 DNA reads TGCGCCAGCAGCCAGGAACCTGGACTAGCTGCCCCCGATGAGCAATTCTTC.